This TCR beta chain was sequenced in a study of Graves' ophthalmopathy and Graves' hyperthyroidism. Study-wide results and caveats: Detected in blood as well were most expanded thyroid clonotypes with frequency above 0.001.

This CDR3 contains 14 residues. The V end lost 7 bases, the J end lost 1 base, and 14 bases lay between the germline ends. The V gene's germline CDR1 is SGHKS and CDR2 YYEKEE (reference sequence). Fresh peripheral blood, approximately 10 ml, was the PBMC source. TCR beta CDR3 amplification used RNA transcripts. Second-round multiplex PCR came after first-round RT-PCR with HTBI primers. Each CDR3 protein gets one entry after TCRdb re-called the multiplex PCR reads with MiXCR. The sample contains 300,000 to 500,000 distinct CDR3 sequences, 15% to 19% of which appear only once. As to this clonotype: The antigen is undetermined.

Sample: peripheral blood. This TCR derives from a woman aged 18-29 years with stable Graves' hyperthyroidism. The chain couples TRBV5-5 to TRBJ1-1, with D maybe TRBD1 (5 bases). The CDR3 region is CASRAEGWNTEAFF. CDR3 nucleotide sequence: TGTGCCAGCCGGGCGGAGGGGTGGAACACTGAAGCTTTCTTT.